Given below is one TCR beta chain in context. Its antigen is still unknown. No per-base quality is available; no much larger clone lies one base away. The data belong to a study of identical twins (TCRdb year 2016). General notes on the study: To test whether fetal clonotypes persist, the study used deep sequencing on TCR alpha and beta repertoires from monozygotic twins, unrelated adults of various ages, and cord blood. Replicate twin experiments were performed at different times using different library preparation protocols to rule out contamination. Here is what the overall study found, with its caveats: Invariant T cells such as MAIT and iNKT could partly confound zero-insertion analyses, though diverse VJ usage argued against this for most clonotypes. In monozygotic twins, recombination models systematically underestimated out-of-frame TCR alpha sharing, but the models matched the sharing seen between unrelated individuals. In beta out-of-frame sequences, excess twin sharing was weaker, because having fewer shared sequences lowered the signal-to-noise ratio. Abundant cord blood beta clonotypes had fewer insertions, young adult naive repertoires showed a similar but weaker trend, and memory repertoires showed no such trend. Compared with coincidental sharing between unrelated individuals, out-of-frame TCR alpha sequences shared between twins showed an excess of sequences with low generation probability. Because the same donors could not be followed over many years, the conclusions depended on cross-sectional statistical analysis.

Library preparation used 5' RACE. Sequencing was carried out with an Illumina HiSeq 2000. Template switching introduced a universal primer binding site; the final cDNA contained a unique molecular identifier, enabling accurate counting of TCR cDNA molecules. Specific primers in the conserved constant-segment region were used to synthesize first-strand cDNA for the TCR alpha and beta chains. To control for contamination, every cDNA library was double barcoded, receiving both a SMART-Mk sample barcode and Illumina barcodes. Two successive PCR steps introduced TruSeq adapter sequences along with Illumina sample barcodes. Sequencing of the TCR alpha and beta cDNA libraries was done on the Illumina HiSeq platform using custom primers. As for the original processing: MiGEC was used to process raw reads and extract unique molecular identifiers, and MiXCR was used to find CDR3 positions. For each individual, recombination models were inferred using an EM algorithm with the repgenHMM and IGoR tools. The tcR package in R was used for shared clonotype analysis, with sharing normalized by the product of cloneset sizes. To study raw recombination without the effects of thymic and clonal selection, out-of-frame nonproductive sequences were analyzed. In TCRdb, the public reads were trimmed at Q25 with fastp and aligned with MiXCR, with productive beta chains retained. Rows are unified per CDR3 protein, each entry keeping the most common DNA and genes. The authors' filters were not applied to this entry. The table for this sample lists fewer than 250,000 distinct CDR3 sequences; roughly 7.5% of them were counted only once. The ten largest clones add up to about 5.6% of the sample.

Only healthy Caucasian donors were included. Three pairs of female monozygotic twins, all aged about 18 to 29 years, made up the twin cohort. Positive isolation kits from Invitrogen were used to isolate CD4+ and CD8+ T cell populations. The V end loses 9 bases and the J end loses 4 bases, and a stretch of 11 bases separates them. The germline V gene encodes CDR1 MGHRA and CDR2 YSYEKL. Including cysteine and phenylalanine, the CDR3 has 12 amino acids. CDR3 DNA only is kept here, 36 bases in frame from base 1. These data were likewise used in another study, on yellow fever vaccine responses in identical twins. According to the second study: According to the authors, in identical twins the way T cells responded to vaccination appeared partly convergent and partly personalized. In identical twins, the study followed T cell clones that responded to the vaccine with precision.

The specimen was CD8+ T cells sorted from blood. The chain joins TRBV4-1 to TRBJ2-3; the D gene identity is not certain. This TCR came from a woman between 18 and 30 years old in good health. The CDR3 in this case is CASSDPPDTQYF. The DNA sequence follows: TGCGCCAGTTCGGACCCCCCAGATACGCAGTATTTT.